This paragraph reports one T cell receptor (beta chain). Its cognate antigen is unknown. The source of the sample is a study of early T cells in non-severe SARS-CoV-2 infection. Background on the study: The study sequenced bulk RNA from unsorted whole blood, with chains unpaired.

The study's findings and limits: Matches to VDJdb favored anti-spike CD8 responses and missed private and CD4 specificities.

Researchers tagged individual cDNA molecules with unique molecular identifiers. TCRdb analysed the 5' RACE reads with MiXCR anew, one entry per CDR3 protein. The table lists under 85,000 distinct CDR3 sequences, 9.5% to 15% of them singletons. Trimming cost V 8 bases and J 5 bases, with 21 bases left between them. The germline CDR1 and CDR2 sequences are MNHEY and SVGAGI. The CDR3 runs 15 residues. The sample comprised whole blood. The TCR was taken from an adult who was a healthcare worker with PCR-confirmed SARS-CoV-2 infection or an uninfected control (not recorded which). This rearrangement joins TRBV6-5 to TRBJ2-5; D possibly corresponds to TRBD2 (5 bases). The CDR3: CASSRWSTRPETQYF. In nucleotides, the CDR3 is TGTGCCAGCTCTAGGTGGTCTACTAGGCCTGAGACCCAGTACTTC.